This TCR beta chain appears in the sequencing data of a study of blood T cells in healthy people across ages. The CDR3 is 14 amino acids. CDR1 and CDR2 (germline): MDHEN, SYDVKM. With a J-beta primer mix and a sample-barcoded 5' primer, a second PCR ran 7 to 11 cycles. Each cDNA molecule, via a template-switch adaptor with 12 random nucleotides, was tagged. From the 5' RACE reads, TCRdb called clonotypes with MiXCR, one entry per CDR3 protein. The profile shows about 680,000 distinct CDR3 sequences, roughly 49% of them singletons. Total RNA amounts of at least 6 micrograms were extracted per sample. The specimen was blood. The TCR sequence derives from an older woman in good health. The chain is built from TRBV28 and TRBJ2-1, with TRBD2 matching 7 bases. The end of the DNA aligns better with TRBJ2-7, so the J call may be wrong. The CDR3 DNA sequence: TGTGCCAGCAGGGCGGGACTACCTTACAATGAGCAGTACTTC. Translation: CASRAGLPYNEQYF.